This T cell receptor (beta chain) is from a study of T-cell reconstitution after alpha-beta-depleted transplantation in children (dated by TCRdb to the mid-2010s). Background on the whole study: Using TCR repertoire profiling, the study quantitatively followed how T-cell immune reconstitution unfolded in children after TCRalphabeta/CD19-depleted allogeneic hematopoietic cell transplantation.

Worth noting for this clonotype: The specificity of this receptor is unknown. Base qualities are not recorded, but no much larger clone differs from it by a single base.

Receptor amplification or capture employed PCR. The sequencer listed for this sample is Illumina HiSeq 2500. To normalize quantification of the TCRbeta repertoire, the TCR libraries were built with molecular barcoding that relied on unique molecular identifiers. TCRdb handled the public reads itself, with Q25 trimming in fastp and clone calling in MiXCR, and kept productive beta chains. Each CDR3 protein appears once, grouped with its most common genes and DNA. For this sample there are approximately 350,000 distinct CDR3 sequences; about a tenth appear just once. About 2.3% of the sample rests with the top ten. From the cysteine through the phenylalanine, the CDR3 covers 13 amino acids. Only the CDR3 part of the read is kept: 39 bases, read in frame from the first base. The CDR1 and CDR2 encoded by the germline V gene (reference sequence) are DFQATT and SNEGSKA. V is clipped by 3 bases and J by 8 bases, and the sequence between their germline boundaries is 11 bases long.

The source material was PBMCs from the stem cell graft donor, sampled from the stem cell graft. This TCR was recovered from a human donor who donated a stem cell graft to a child with acute lymphoblastic leukemia. The rearrangement combines TRBV20-1 with TRBJ1-6; possibly the D gene is TRBD1, per 6 matching bases. In nucleotides, the sequence is TGCAGTGCTAGGAGACAGGAAGATTCACCCCTCCACTTT. It encodes CSARRQEDSPLHF.